These 28 T cell receptor beta chains were sequenced from one sample in a study of CD8 T cells in Susac syndrome. The RNA, 0.5 to 1 ug, was put through reverse transcription using random hexamers. TCRdb re-derived calls from the immunoSEQ multiplex PCR reads in MiXCR, one entry per CDR3 protein. This sample has fewer than 350,000 distinct CDR3 sequences, with 92% found just once. What was sequenced was CD4+ T cells from PBMCs. The receptors originated from a human donor with multiple sclerosis.

This clonotype appeared once. The chain links TRBV9 to TRBJ2-1; D unresolved. The CDR3 is 12 residues long. V was shortened by 3 bases and J by 10 bases, with 11 bases between the two germline ends. The V gene's germline CDR1 is SGDLS and CDR2 YYNGEE. CDR3 amino acids: CASSGPSNEQFF. CDR3 sequence (DNA): TGTGCCAGCAGCGGCCCCTCTAACGAGCAGTTCTTC.

The V gene is TRBV30, the J gene TRBJ2-1; TRBD2 is a possible D gene (6 bases). This CDR3 has 14 amino acids. Per the germline V gene, CDR1 is GTSNPN and CDR2 is SVGIG (reference sequence). V lost 3 bases, J lost 9 bases, and 18 bases lay in between. CDR3: CAWRVPGRRGEQFF. The DNA for the CDR3 is TGTGCCTGGAGGGTTCCGGGACGGAGGGGTGAGCAGTTCTTC.

CDR3 sequence (DNA): TGCAGCGGACTGGGATCGAACACCGGGGAGCTGTTTTTT. Translating it yields CSGLGSNTGELFF. This sequence joins TRBV29-1 and TRBJ2-2; D ambiguous. The CDR3 consists of 13 residues. The germline gives CDR1 SQVTM, CDR2 ANQGSEA. V was trimmed by 7 bases and J by 0 bases, leaving 9 bases between them.

The gene calls are TRBV7-2 and TRBJ2-1; TRBD2 matches at 10 bases. From germline, CDR1 is SGHTA and CDR2 FQGNSA. J lost 16 bases, V lost 2 bases, and 2 bases had no gene match. The CDR3 is made up of 11 amino acids. The chain's CDR3 is CASSLQREGFF. The CDR3, as DNA: TGTGCCAGCAGCTTACAGCGGGAGGGATTCTTC.

The V and J genes are TRBV7-2 and TRBJ2-1; maybe TRBD1 (5 bases). This CDR3 has 14 amino acids. Germline V CDR1 and CDR2: SGHTA, FQGNSA. Deletions cut 5 bases from V and 7 bases from J, with 15 bases between. This chain's CDR3 is CASSPLGAANEQFF. In DNA form, the CDR3 reads TGTGCCAGCAGCCCCCTAGGGGCGGCGAATGAGCAGTTCTTC.

This clonotype was seen a few times. V and J are TRBV20-1 and TRBJ2-7, with 7 bases lining up with TRBD1. CDR1 is DFQATT, CDR2 SNEGSKA, per germline (reference sequence). The CDR3 totals 12 residues. After removal of 6 bases from V and 2 bases from J, the junction contained 4 bases not matched to a gene. CDR3 region: CSAGDSAYEQYF. DNA for the CDR3: TGCAGTGCCGGGGACAGTGCCTACGAGCAGTACTTC.

The chain has TRBV9 and TRBJ1-2; a weak D match, TRBD1 (6 bases). This CDR3 has 15 amino acids. CDR1 and CDR2 (germline): SGDLS, YYNGEE. Trimming took off 4 bases at V and 4 bases at J, with 17 bases between the two ends. CDR3 amino acids: CASSLHPDRPYGYTF. DNA for the CDR3: TGTGCCAGCAGCCTCCACCCTGACAGGCCCTATGGCTACACCTTC.

The V and J genes are TRBV5-1 and TRBJ1-6; 8 nucleotides line up with TRBD1. V shed 4 bases and J 10 bases; nucleotides not matched to a gene: 10. Germline V gene data show CDR1 as SGHRS and CDR2 as YFSETQ. CDR3 length equals 15 residues. CDR3 in amino acids: CASSPTGQVDSPLHF. The CDR3 DNA reads as TGCGCCAGCAGCCCGACGGGACAGGTTGACTCACCCCTCCACTTT.

The chain links TRBV19 to TRBJ1-2, with D perhaps matching TRBD1 (5 bases). The CDR3 sequence is 15 residues long. The germline CDR1 and CDR2 sequences are LNHDA and SQIVND (reference sequence). The V and J ends lost 3 bases and 6 bases respectively, with 17 bases between them. The CDR3 spells CASSILVSGLHGYTF. Written as DNA, the CDR3 is TGTGCCAGTAGTATTCTTGTATCAGGGCTTCATGGCTACACCTTC.

The chain has TRBV18 and TRBJ2-1; 8 nucleotides agree with TRBD1. Trimming removed 4 bases from V and 8 bases from J; junction bases left unmatched: 4. The CDR3 totals 13 residues. Germline CDR1 is KGHSH and CDR2 is LQKENI. The CDR3 reads CASSLGQGDEQFF. DNA for the CDR3: TGTGCCAGCTCACTTGGACAGGGCGATGAGCAGTTCTTC.

The chain carries TRBV29-1 and TRBJ2-7; D is perhaps TRBD2 (5 bases). There are 14 residues in the CDR3. CDR1 is SQVTM, CDR2 ANQGSEA, per germline. V was shortened by 2 bases and J by 1 base, with 12 bases between the two germline ends. The DNA for the CDR3 is TGCAGCGTTGAATCCCCCACGGGGTCCTACGAGCAGTACTTC. This gives the protein CSVESPTGSYEQYF.

The chain uses TRBV29-1 and TRBJ2-2, with D possibly TRBD1 on 6 matching bases. Trimming shortened V by 4 bases and J by 7 bases, and 13 bases separated the two germline ends. Germline lookup yields CDR1 SQVTM and CDR2 ANQGSEA. This CDR3 is 13 amino acids long. This chain's CDR3 is CSVVDTGNGELFF. The CDR3 nucleotides are TGCAGCGTTGTAGACACAGGGAACGGGGAGCTGTTTTTT.

J is TRBJ2-2 and V is TRBV18, with D tentatively TRBD2 (6 bases). CDR1 KGHSH and CDR2 LQKENI come from the germline V gene. The CDR3 extends over 15 amino acids. The germline V and J ends were trimmed by 3 bases and 1 base, with 9 bases remaining between them. The CDR3 bases are TGTGCCAGCTCACCTGGAGGGCTGAACACCGGGGAGCTGTTTTTT. Translated, it gives CASSPGGLNTGELFF.

CDR3 DNA: TGTGCCACCAGTGACGCCGGGGCCAGTACCGGGGAGCTGTTTTTT. Its protein product is CATSDAGASTGELFF. V usage is TRBV24-1 and J usage is TRBJ2-2, with D possibly called TRBD1 or TRBD2 (5 bases each). V was shortened by 4 bases and J by 5 bases, with 13 bases between the two germline ends. The germline CDR1 and CDR2 sequences are KGHDR and SFDVKD. This CDR3 is built from 15 residues.

The chain couples TRBV3-1 to TRBJ2-1; tentatively, D is TRBD2 (5 bases). Trimming cost V 0 bases and J 4 bases, with 13 bases left between them. Germline V gene data show CDR1 as LGHDT and CDR2 as YNNKEL (reference sequence). The length of the CDR3 is 16 residues. CDR3 region: CASSQDPASSYNEQFF. DNA of the CDR3: TGTGCCAGCAGCCAAGATCCGGCTAGCTCTTACAATGAGCAGTTCTTC.

The V and J genes are TRBV6-1 and TRBJ2-7, with a possible D match to TRBD1 (6 bases). CDR3 size: 16 residues. V lost 3 bases, J lost 1 base, and 16 bases lay in between. CDR1 and CDR2 (germline): MNHNS, SASEGT. Here the CDR3 reads CASSDVLGQGSYEQYF. In nucleotides, the CDR3 is TGTGCCAGCAGTGACGTTTTGGGGCAGGGGTCCTACGAGCAGTACTTC.

The J gene is TRBJ2-7, the V gene TRBV6-5; D remains unclear. The CDR3 is 17 amino acids. The ends were cut back, 3 bases at V and 7 bases at J, with 25 bases in the middle. The germline V gene encodes CDR1 MNHEY and CDR2 SVGAGI. CDR3 amino acids: CASSYALPGRHDGEQYF. The CDR3 coding sequence is TGTGCCAGCAGTTATGCCCTTCCCGGACGGCACGATGGGGAGCAGTACTTC.

The chain recombines TRBV7-8 with TRBJ2-7; the D is unclear. Trimming stripped 5 bases from V and 2 bases from J, with 16 bases between. Germline-derived CDR1 and CDR2 are SGHVS and FQNEAQ. The CDR3 is made up of 15 amino acids. As DNA, the CDR3 is TGTGCCAGCAGCCCCCACCCATCCCTAGCCTACGAGCAGTACTTC. Translating it yields CASSPHPSLAYEQYF.

The chain is built from TRBV9 and TRBJ1-2; D uncertain. V was pared by 4 bases and J by 2 bases, with 18 bases between. The length of the CDR3 is 16 residues. Germline CDR1 and CDR2: SGDLS and YYNGEE. The CDR3 DNA sequence: TGTGCCAGCAGCCCCACGTTTCAGGACGAAAACTATGGCTACACCTTC. Amino acids: CASSPTFQDENYGYTF.

The rearrangement uses TRBV4-1 and TRBJ2-7; tentatively, D is TRBD2 (5 bases). Germline V gene sequence: CDR1 MGHRA, CDR2 YSYEKL. The CDR3 has 15 residues. Trimming shortened V by 0 bases and J by 9 bases, and 18 bases separated the two germline ends. The DNA for the CDR3 is TGCGCCAGCAGCCAAGACTCGCGCAGGATCGAGGGGCAGTACTTC. It specifies CASSQDSRRIEGQYF.

This chain links TRBV20-1 with TRBJ1-5, with 7 bases lining up with TRBD1. Looked up from germline, CDR1 is DFQATT and CDR2 is SNEGSKA (reference sequence). This CDR3 contains 15 residues. J was trimmed by 0 bases and V by 2 bases; bases with no gene match: 4. This CDR3 is CSARRTGGSNQPQHF. In nucleotides, the CDR3 is TGCAGTGCTAGACGGACAGGTGGTAGCAATCAGCCCCAGCATTTT.

The V call is TRBV5-6, the J call TRBJ2-1; 7 bases are shared with TRBD2. The ends lost 5 bases at V and 2 bases at J; junction bases unmatched: 10. CDR3 length equals 16 residues. Germline loops: CDR1 SGHDT, CDR2 YYEEEE. The CDR3: CASSALSGEAYNEQFF. The CDR3, as DNA: TGTGCCAGCAGTGCCCTCAGCGGGGAGGCCTACAATGAGCAGTTCTTC.

This clonotype was counted once. This rearrangement joins TRBV4-2 to TRBJ1-3; D ambiguous. The CDR3 has 13 residues. Germline CDR1 LGHNA, CDR2 YNFKEQ. V was shortened by 0 bases and J by 6 bases, with 6 bases between the two germline ends. The CDR3 DNA follows: TGTGCCAGCAGCCAAGATGGGCAAAACACCATATATTTT. Translation gives CASSQDGQNTIYF.

The J gene is TRBJ2-3, the V gene TRBV15, with D maybe TRBD2 (6 bases). The CDR3 totals 16 residues. Germline lookup yields CDR1 LNHNV and CDR2 YYDKDF (reference sequence). V was cut by 5 bases and J by 4 bases, with 19 bases left in between. DNA for the CDR3: TGTGCCACCAGCGGAGGGGAGTGGGCCGGGGCAGATACGCAGTATTTT. It codes for CATSGGEWAGADTQYF.

This clonotype occurred a few times. The chain carries TRBV12-3 or TRBV12-4 and TRBJ2-7; TRBD1 agrees at 8 bases. V lost 3 bases and J lost 6; bases outside the gene matches: 4. CDR3 size: 13 residues. CDR3 coding DNA: TGTGCCAGCAGTTTCGGACAGGGCGGCGAGCAGTACTTC. Amino acid sequence: CASSFGQGGEQYF.

This chain joins TRBV7-2 and TRBJ2-5; 10 bases are shared with TRBD2. CDR1 SGHTA and CDR2 FQGNSA come from the germline V gene. The CDR3 length is 14 residues. J gave up 9 bases and V 4 bases, and 8 bases lay outside the gene matches. The CDR3 is CASSSTSGPAPQYF. The CDR3 bases are TGTGCCAGCAGCTCGACTAGCGGGCCTGCTCCCCAGTACTTC.

This clonotype has a handful of counts. The chain couples TRBV30 to TRBJ1-1; 9 bases fit TRBD1. The V segment lost 2 bases and the J segment 7 bases; nucleotides outside the gene matches: 11. Germline V gene sequence: CDR1 GTSNPN, CDR2 SVGIG (reference sequence). There are 15 residues in the CDR3. The CDR3, as DNA: TGTGCCTGGAGTTGGGGGACCCCGGGACAGGGTGAAGCTTTCTTT. It specifies CAWSWGTPGQGEAFF.

The chain employs TRBV7-3 and TRBJ2-1; 13 positions agree with TRBD2. The CDR3 contains 14 residues. From germline, CDR1 is SGHTA and CDR2 FQGTGA. The junction had 7 bases not matched to a gene; V was cut back by 4 bases and J by 13 bases. The CDR3 reads CASSSGLAGRNQFF. CDR3 sequence (DNA): TGTGCCAGCAGCTCGGGACTAGCGGGAAGGAATCAGTTCTTC.